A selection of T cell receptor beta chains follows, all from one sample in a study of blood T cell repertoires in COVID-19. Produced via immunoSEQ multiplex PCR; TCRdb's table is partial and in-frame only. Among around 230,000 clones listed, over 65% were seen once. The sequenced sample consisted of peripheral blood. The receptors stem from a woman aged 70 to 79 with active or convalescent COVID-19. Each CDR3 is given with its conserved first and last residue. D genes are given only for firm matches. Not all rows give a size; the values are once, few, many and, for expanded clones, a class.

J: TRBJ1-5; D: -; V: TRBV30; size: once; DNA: TGTGCCTGGAGTGATGTCCGGGACTTCAATCAGCCCCAGCATTTT; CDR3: CAWSDVRDFNQPQHF
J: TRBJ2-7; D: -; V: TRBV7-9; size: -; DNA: TGTGCCAGCAGCCCCCCCCTGGGGGCCGGACGAGAGCAGTACTTC; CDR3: CASSPPLGAGREQYF
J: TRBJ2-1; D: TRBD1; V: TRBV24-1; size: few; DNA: TGTGCCACCAGTGCTACGGGACAGGGACACAATGAGCAGTTCTTC; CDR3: CATSATGQGHNEQFF
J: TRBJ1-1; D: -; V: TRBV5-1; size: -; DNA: TGCGCCAGCAGCTTGGTGGCGGGGTCGAACACTGAAGCTTTCTTT; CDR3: CASSLVAGSNTEAFF
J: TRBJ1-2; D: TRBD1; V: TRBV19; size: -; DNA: TGTGCCAGTAGGGTGGGACAGGCTTATGGCTACACCTTC; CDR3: CASRVGQAYGYTF
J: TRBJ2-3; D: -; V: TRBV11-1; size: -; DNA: TGTGCCAGCAGCTACCAGGTGGGGAGGGATACGCAGTATTTT; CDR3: CASSYQVGRDTQYF
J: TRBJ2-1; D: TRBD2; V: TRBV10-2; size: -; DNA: TGCGCCAGCGGTAGCGGGTCGTCTCCGGGTTTCTTC; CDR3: CASGSGSSPGFF
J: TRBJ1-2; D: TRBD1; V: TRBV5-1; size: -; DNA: TGCGCCAGCAGCACCATCACAGGGGTTGGTTATGGCTACACCTTC; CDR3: CASSTITGVGYGYTF
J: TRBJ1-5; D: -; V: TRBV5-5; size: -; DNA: TGTGCCAGCAGCTTTATACCGGACTACCCCCAGCATTTT; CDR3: CASSFIPDYPQHF
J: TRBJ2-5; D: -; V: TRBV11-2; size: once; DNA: TGTGCCAGCAGCCCTTCGGAGACCCAGTACTTC; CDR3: CASSPSETQYF
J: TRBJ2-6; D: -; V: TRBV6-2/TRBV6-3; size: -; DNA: TGTGCCAGCAGTTATTGGGGGGTCGGGGCCAACGTCCTGACTTTC; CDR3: CASSYWGVGANVLTF
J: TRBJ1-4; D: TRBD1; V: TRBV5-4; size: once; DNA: TGTGCCAGCAGCTTGTTCGGGACAGGGGTTGAAAAACTGTTTTTT; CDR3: CASSLFGTGVEKLFF
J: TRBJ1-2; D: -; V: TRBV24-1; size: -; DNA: TGTGCCACCAGTGATACAGGGTTCAGCGGCTACACCTTC; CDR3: CATSDTGFSGYTF
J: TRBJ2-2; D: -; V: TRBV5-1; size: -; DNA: TGCGCCAGCAGCTCGGGACAGAACACCGGGGAGCTGTTTTTT; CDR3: CASSSGQNTGELFF
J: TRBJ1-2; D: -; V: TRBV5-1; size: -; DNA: TGCGCCAGCAGCTTGAGGAGGCCAGGGGCAAGTTCAGGCTACACCTTC; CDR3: CASSLRRPGASSGYTF
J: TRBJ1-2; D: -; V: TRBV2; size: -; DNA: TGTGCCAGCAGGAGGCAGAACTATGGCTACACCTTC; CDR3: CASRRQNYGYTF
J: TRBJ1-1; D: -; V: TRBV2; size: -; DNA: TGTGCCAGCAGTGCAAAGTCAGGGTACACTGAAGCTTTCTTT; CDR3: CASSAKSGYTEAFF
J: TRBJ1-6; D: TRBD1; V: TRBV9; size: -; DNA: TGTGCCAGCAGCGCTACCGGGACAGGGTTTAAATCCCTAAATTCACCCCTCCACTTT; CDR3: CASSATGTGFKSLNSPLHF
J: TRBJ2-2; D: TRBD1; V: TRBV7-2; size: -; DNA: TGTGCCAGCAGCACAGACAGGGCGAGGACCGGGGAGCTGTTTTTT; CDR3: CASSTDRARTGELFF
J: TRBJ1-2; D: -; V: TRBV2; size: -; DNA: TGTGCCAGCCTTCTCTATGGCTACACCTTC; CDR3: CASLLYGYTF
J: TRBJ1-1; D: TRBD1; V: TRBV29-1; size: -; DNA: TGCAGCGTTAACCCCACAGGGGCGGGCACTGAAGCTTTCTTT; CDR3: CSVNPTGAGTEAFF
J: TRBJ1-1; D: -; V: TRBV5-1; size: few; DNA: TGCGCCAGCAGCTTTGTACAGGGTGACACTGAAGCTTTCTTT; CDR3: CASSFVQGDTEAFF
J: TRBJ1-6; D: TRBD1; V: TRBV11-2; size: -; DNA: TGTGCCAGCAGCCTTCCACAGGGGAGCTCCTATAATTCACCCCTCCACTTT; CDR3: CASSLPQGSSYNSPLHF
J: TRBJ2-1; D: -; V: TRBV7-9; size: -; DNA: TGTGCCAGCAGCCCTACAGGAGGGACCTACAATGAGCAGTTCTTC; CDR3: CASSPTGGTYNEQFF
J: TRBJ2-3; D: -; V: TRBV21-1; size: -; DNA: TGTGCCAGCAGCAAAGGCAGGGGAGGCACAGATACGCAGTATTTT; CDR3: CASSKGRGGTDTQYF
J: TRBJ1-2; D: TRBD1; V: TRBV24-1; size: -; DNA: TGTGCCACCAGTGATGGGACAGAAATCTATGGCTACACCTTC; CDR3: CATSDGTEIYGYTF
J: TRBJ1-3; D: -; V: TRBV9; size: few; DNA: TGTGCCAGCAGCTCACAGGGCACCCCTGGAAACACCATATATTTT; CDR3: CASSSQGTPGNTIYF
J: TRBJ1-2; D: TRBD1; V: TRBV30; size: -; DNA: TGTGCCTGGAGTGGGACAGGGGCGGGGGGCTACACCTTC; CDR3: CAWSGTGAGGYTF
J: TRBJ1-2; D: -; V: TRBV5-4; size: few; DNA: TGTGCCAGCAGCTCAGATTCTAACTATGGCTACACCTTC; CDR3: CASSSDSNYGYTF
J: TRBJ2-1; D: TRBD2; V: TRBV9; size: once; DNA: TGTGCCAGCAGCCCTAGGGGGGGAACTAGCGGGAGCAGCAATGAGCAGTTCTTC; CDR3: CASSPRGGTSGSSNEQFF
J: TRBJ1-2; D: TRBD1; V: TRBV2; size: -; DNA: TGTGCCAGCAGCCGGACAGGGGGCACTAACTATGGCTACACCTTC; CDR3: CASSRTGGTNYGYTF
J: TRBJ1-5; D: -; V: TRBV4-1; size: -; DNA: TGCGCCAGCAGCTCAGATCAGCCCCAGCATTTT; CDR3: CASSSDQPQHF
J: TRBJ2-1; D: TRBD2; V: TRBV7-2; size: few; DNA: TGTGCCAGCAGCTTAACCCCAGGACTAGCGGGAGCTAATGAGCAGTTCTTC; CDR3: CASSLTPGLAGANEQFF
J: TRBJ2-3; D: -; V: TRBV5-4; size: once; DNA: TGTGCCAGCAGCTTGCCAGGGGAGGGTTGGGAGTATTTT; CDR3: CASSLPGEGWEYF
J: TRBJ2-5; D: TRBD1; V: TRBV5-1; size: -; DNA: TGCGCCAGCAGCTTCCAGGACAGGGAAGAGACCCAGTACTTC; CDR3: CASSFQDREETQYF
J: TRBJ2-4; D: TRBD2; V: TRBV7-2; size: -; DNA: TGTGCCAGCAGCCGCGGGGGGGTAGCCAAAAACATTCAGTACTTC; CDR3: CASSRGGVAKNIQYF
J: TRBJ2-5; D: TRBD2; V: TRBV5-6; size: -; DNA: TGTGCCAGCAGCTGGTCAGCGGGAGGGCCAAAGACCCAGTACTTC; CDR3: CASSWSAGGPKTQYF
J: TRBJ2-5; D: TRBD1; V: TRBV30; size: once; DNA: TGTGCCTGGAAGAGGACAGGGATTGAGACCCAGTACTTC; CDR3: CAWKRTGIETQYF